The source of this T cell receptor (beta chain) is a study of T cell repertoires in cytomegalovirus infection. Study-level background: A matching HLA type, together with CMV infection, was signaled by public TCR beta signatures. Study observations and caveats: Cumulated frequencies of public TCR beta families served to identify carriers of CMV plus the relevant HLA. CMV-specific TCR beta clonotypes restricted by HLA-C were the ones dominating the ex vivo response.

For this clonotype: Its specificity is not known.

The germline CDR1 and CDR2 sequences are LGHNT and FRNRAP. With 2 bases removed from V and 2 bases from J, the gap between germline ends came to 11 bases. The CDR3 totals 15 residues. TCRdb re-called the reads through MiXCR, storing one row per CDR3 protein. The data contain about 150,000 distinct CDR3 sequences, about a sixth of them singletons. The source material was CD8+ T cells from PBMCs. The chain couples TRBV12-5 to TRBJ2-3; D gene ambiguous. The sequence came from a human donor in good health (CMV status not recorded). Some clones in this sample may be carry-over from other donors' samples. The CDR3 protein is CASGLPGPPTDTQYF. In DNA form, the CDR3 reads TGTGCTAGTGGTTTGCCGGGTCCTCCCACAGATACGCAGTATTTT.